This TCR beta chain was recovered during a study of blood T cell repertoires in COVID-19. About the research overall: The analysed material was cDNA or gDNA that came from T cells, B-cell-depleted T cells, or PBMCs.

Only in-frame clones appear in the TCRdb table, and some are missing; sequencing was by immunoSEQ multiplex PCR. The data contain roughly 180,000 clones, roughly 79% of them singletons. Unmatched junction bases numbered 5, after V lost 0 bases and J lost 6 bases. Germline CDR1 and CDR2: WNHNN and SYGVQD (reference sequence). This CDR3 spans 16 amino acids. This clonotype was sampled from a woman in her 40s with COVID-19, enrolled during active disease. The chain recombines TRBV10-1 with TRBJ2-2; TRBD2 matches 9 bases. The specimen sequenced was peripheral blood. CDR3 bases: TGCGCCAGCAGTGAGTCGCGTAGCGGGAGTGCCGGGGAGCTGTTTTTT. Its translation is CASSESRSGSAGELFF.